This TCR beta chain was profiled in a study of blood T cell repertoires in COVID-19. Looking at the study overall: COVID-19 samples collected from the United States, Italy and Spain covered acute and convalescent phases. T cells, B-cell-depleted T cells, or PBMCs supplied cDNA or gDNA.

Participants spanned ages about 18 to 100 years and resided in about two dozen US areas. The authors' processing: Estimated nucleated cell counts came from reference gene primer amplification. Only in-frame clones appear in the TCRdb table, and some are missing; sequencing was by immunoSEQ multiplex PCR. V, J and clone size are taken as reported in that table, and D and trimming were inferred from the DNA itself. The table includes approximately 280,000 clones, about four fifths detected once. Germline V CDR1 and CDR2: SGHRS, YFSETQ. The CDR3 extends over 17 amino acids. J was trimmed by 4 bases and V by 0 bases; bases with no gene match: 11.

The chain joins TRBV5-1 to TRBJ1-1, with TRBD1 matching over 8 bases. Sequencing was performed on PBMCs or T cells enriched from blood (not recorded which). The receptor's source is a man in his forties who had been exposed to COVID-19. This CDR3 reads CASSLVAGGNRGTEAFF. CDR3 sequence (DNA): TGCGCCAGCAGCTTGGTTGCAGGGGGCAATCGAGGCACTGAAGCTTTCTTT.